A selection of T cell receptor beta chains follows, all from one sample in a study of molecular identifiers for immune sequencing clone quantification. One entry per CDR3 protein, called by TCRdb with MiXCR from the PCR reads. The sample lists approximately 550,000 distinct CDR3 sequences, around 23% occurring once. The sample was naive CD8+ T cells from blood, with Jurkat cell RNA spiked in. The receptors here all came from a human donor in good health. Some libraries in this study had Jurkat cell RNA spiked in. CDR3s include the opening cysteine and the closing phenylalanine or tryptophan. Each record gives: D gene, V gene, J gene, clone size, CDR3 protein, CDR3 DNA. The D gene is left open where the match is weak. Only part of the rows carry a size: once, few, many, or a class if the clone is expanded.

D: .
V: TRBV7-6
J: TRBJ2-1
size: few
CDR3: CASSAGRSSYNEQFF
DNA: TGTGCCAGCAGCGCTGGGAGGAGCTCCTACAATGAGCAGTTCTTC

D: TRBD2
V: TRBV3-1
J: TRBJ2-3
size: .
CDR3: CASSPGLAVITDTQYF
DNA: TGTGCCAGCAGCCCCGGACTAGCGGTGATCACAGATACGCAGTATTTT

D: .
V: TRBV15
J: TRBJ2-3
size: .
CDR3: CATSRDPGLTITSTDTQYF
DNA: TGTGCCACCAGCAGAGATCCCGGACTAACTATCACAAGCACAGATACGCAGTATTTT

D: TRBD1
V: TRBV9
J: TRBJ1-1
size: few
CDR3: CASSVGGTVGYAEAFF
DNA: TGTGCCAGCAGCGTAGGCGGGACAGTTGGGTACGCTGAAGCTTTCTTT

D: .
V: TRBV14
J: TRBJ2-7
size: few
CDR3: CASSRWDGYYEQYF
DNA: TGTGCCAGCAGCCGCTGGGACGGCTACTACGAGCAGTACTTC

D: .
V: TRBV20-1
J: TRBJ1-1
size: few
CDR3: CSASGTLMNTEAFF
DNA: TGCAGTGCTAGTGGGACACTCATGAACACTGAAGCTTTCTTT

D: .
V: TRBV28
J: TRBJ1-5
size: few
CDR3: CASSLFVRGGQPQHF
DNA: TGTGCCAGCAGTTTATTTGTTAGGGGTGGGCAGCCCCAGCATTTT

D: TRBD1
V: TRBV2
J: TRBJ1-3
size: .
CDR3: CASRPGTGAGNTIYF
DNA: TGTGCCAGCAGGCCAGGGACAGGGGCTGGAAACACCATATATTTT

D: .
V: TRBV19
J: TRBJ2-2
size: many
CDR3: CASRSGTRLLNTGELFF
DNA: TGTGCCAGTAGATCTGGGACACGGCTCTTAAACACCGGGGAGCTGTTTTTT

D: .
V: TRBV28
J: TRBJ2-4
size: many
CDR3: CASSFRGLAKNIQYF
DNA: TGTGCCAGCAGTTTTAGGGGATTAGCCAAAAACATTCAGTACTTC

D: .
V: TRBV30
J: TRBJ2-7
size: many
CDR3: CAWSLLANGEQYF
DNA: TGTGCCTGGAGTCTTTTGGCCAACGGCGAGCAGTACTTC

D: .
V: TRBV4-1
J: TRBJ2-3
size: many
CDR3: CASSQASTFTDTQYF
DNA: TGCGCCAGCAGCCAAGCCAGTACTTTCACAGATACGCAGTATTTT

D: .
V: TRBV7-6
J: TRBJ2-7
size: many
CDR3: CASSVGGAYEQYF
DNA: TGTGCCAGCAGCGTAGGGGGGGCATACGAGCAGTACTTC

D: .
V: TRBV20-1
J: TRBJ2-2
size: few
CDR3: CSARAGATGELFF
DNA: TGCAGTGCTAGAGCGGGGGCCACCGGGGAGCTGTTTTTT

D: .
V: TRBV20-1
J: TRBJ1-3
size: many
CDR3: CSARDLYGSGNTIYF
DNA: TGCAGTGCTAGAGATTTGTACGGCTCTGGAAACACCATATATTTT

D: TRBD2
V: TRBV15
J: TRBJ2-1
size: .
CDR3: CTTSSGTSGYNEQFF
DNA: TGTACCACCAGCAGCGGGACTAGCGGGTACAATGAGCAGTTCTTC

D: TRBD1
V: TRBV2
J: TRBJ2-3
size: once
CDR3: CASSDPQGVWGQDTQYF
DNA: TGTGCCAGCAGTGACCCCCAGGGGGTTTGGGGGCAGGATACGCAGTATTTT

D: .
V: TRBV12-5
J: TRBJ2-7
size: few
CDR3: CASGFPTAEQYF
DNA: TGTGCTAGTGGTTTCCCGACAGCCGAGCAGTACTTC

D: TRBD1
V: TRBV28
J: TRBJ1-6
size: many
CDR3: CASSLPFDRVSPLHF
DNA: TGTGCCAGCAGTTTACCTTTTGACAGGGTTTCACCCCTCCACTTT

D: .
V: TRBV7-2
J: TRBJ1-4
size: many
CDR3: CASSSGVAGEKLFF
DNA: TGTGCCAGCAGCTCCGGGGTGGCGGGGGAGAAACTGTTTTTT

D: .
V: TRBV9
J: TRBJ1-3
size: .
CDR3: CASSVGRTDSGNTIYF
DNA: TGTGCCAGCAGCGTCGGCCGGACGGACTCTGGAAACACCATATATTTT

D: TRBD1
V: TRBV7-3
J: TRBJ2-1
size: many
CDR3: CASSQDREYPYNEQFF
DNA: TGTGCCAGCAGCCAGGACAGGGAATATCCCTACAATGAGCAGTTCTTC

D: TRBD1
V: TRBV20-1
J: TRBJ2-7
size: .
CDR3: CSAAQDRGPTEQYF
DNA: TGCAGTGCTGCCCAGGACAGGGGACCTACGGAGCAGTACTTC

D: .
V: TRBV2
J: TRBJ1-1
size: .
CDR3: CASSEGPGKAFF
DNA: TGTGCCAGCAGTGAAGGGCCCGGGAAAGCTTTCTTT

D: .
V: TRBV7-3
J: TRBJ2-6
size: .
CDR3: CASSSGVTSGANVLTF
DNA: TGTGCCAGCAGCTCAGGGGTAACCTCTGGGGCCAACGTCCTGACTTTC